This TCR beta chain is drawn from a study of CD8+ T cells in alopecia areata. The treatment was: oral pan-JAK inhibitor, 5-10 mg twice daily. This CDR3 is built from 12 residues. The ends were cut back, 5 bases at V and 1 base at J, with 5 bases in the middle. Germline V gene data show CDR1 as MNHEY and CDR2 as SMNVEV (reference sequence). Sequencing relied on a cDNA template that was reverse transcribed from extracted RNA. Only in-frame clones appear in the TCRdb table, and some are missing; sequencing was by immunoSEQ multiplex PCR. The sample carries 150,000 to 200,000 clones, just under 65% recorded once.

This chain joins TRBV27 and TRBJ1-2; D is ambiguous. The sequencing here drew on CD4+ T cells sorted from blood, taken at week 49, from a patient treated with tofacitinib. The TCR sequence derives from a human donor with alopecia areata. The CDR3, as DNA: TGTGCCAGCAGTAAATTTAACTATGGCTACACCTTC. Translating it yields CASSKFNYGYTF.